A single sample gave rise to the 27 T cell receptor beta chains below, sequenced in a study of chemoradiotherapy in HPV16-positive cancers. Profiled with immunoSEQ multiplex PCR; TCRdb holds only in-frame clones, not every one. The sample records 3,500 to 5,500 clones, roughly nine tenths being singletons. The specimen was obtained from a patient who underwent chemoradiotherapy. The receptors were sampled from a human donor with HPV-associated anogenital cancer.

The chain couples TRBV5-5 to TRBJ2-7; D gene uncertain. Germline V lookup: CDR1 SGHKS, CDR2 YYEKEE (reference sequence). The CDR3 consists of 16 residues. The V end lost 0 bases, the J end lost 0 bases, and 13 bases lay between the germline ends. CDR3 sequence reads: CASSLVSVTNSYEQYF. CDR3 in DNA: TGTGCCAGCAGCTTGGTTTCTGTCACTAACTCCTACGAGCAGTACTTC.

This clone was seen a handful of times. The CDR3 loop is CASSSMLRGELFF. The CDR3, as DNA: TGTGCCAGCAGTTCGATGTTGAGGGGGGAGCTGTTTTTT. The chain is built from TRBV6-5 and TRBJ2-2, with D uncertain. V dropped 4 bases and J dropped 8 bases, with 11 bases sitting between them. Germline CDR1 MNHEY, CDR2 SVGAGI. This CDR3 has 13 residues.

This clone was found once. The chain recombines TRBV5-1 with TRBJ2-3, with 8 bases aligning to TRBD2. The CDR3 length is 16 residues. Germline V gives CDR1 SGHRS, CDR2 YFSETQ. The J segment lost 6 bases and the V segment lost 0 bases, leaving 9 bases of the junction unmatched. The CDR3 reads CASSLAGRGGPDTQYF. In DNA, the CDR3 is TGCGCCAGCAGCTTGGCCGGTCGGGGGGGCCCCGATACGCAGTATTTT.

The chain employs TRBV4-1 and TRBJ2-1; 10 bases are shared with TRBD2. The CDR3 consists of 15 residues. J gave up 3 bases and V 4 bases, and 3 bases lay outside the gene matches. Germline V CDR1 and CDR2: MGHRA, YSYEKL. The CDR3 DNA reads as TGCGCCAGCAGCCCTGGACTAGCGGACTACAATGAGCAGTTCTTC. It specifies CASSPGLADYNEQFF.

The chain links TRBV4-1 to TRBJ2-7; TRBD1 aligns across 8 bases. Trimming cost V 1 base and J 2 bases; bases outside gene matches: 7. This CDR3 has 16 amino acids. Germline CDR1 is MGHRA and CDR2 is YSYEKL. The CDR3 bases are TGCGCCAGCAGCCAAGGCCCGGACAGGGCGACCTACGAGCAGTACTTC. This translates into CASSQGPDRATYEQYF.

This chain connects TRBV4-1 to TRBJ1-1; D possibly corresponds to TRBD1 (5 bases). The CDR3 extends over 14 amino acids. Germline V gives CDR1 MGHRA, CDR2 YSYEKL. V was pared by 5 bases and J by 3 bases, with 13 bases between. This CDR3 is CASSNRGFHTEAFF. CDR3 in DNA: TGCGCCAGCAGCAATAGGGGCTTTCACACTGAAGCTTTCTTT.

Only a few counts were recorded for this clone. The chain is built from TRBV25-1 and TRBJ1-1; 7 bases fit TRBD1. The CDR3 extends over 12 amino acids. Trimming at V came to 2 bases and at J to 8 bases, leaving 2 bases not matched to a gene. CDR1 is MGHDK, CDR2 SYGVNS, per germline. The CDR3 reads CASSEKGGEAFF. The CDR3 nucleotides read TGTGCCAGCAGTGAAAAAGGGGGCGAAGCTTTCTTT.

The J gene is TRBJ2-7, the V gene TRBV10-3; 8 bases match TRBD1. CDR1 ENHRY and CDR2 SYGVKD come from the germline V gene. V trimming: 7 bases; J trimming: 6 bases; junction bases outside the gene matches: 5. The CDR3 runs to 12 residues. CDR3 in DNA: TGTGCCATCACCACAGGGGGTTTCGAGCAGTACTTC. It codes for CAITTGGFEQYF.

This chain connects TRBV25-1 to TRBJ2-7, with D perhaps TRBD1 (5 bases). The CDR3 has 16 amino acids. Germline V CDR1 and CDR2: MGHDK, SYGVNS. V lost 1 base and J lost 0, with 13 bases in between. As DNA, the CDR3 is TGTGCCAGCAGTGAATCGACAGCGAGGAGCTCCTACGAGCAGTACTTC. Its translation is CASSESTARSSYEQYF.

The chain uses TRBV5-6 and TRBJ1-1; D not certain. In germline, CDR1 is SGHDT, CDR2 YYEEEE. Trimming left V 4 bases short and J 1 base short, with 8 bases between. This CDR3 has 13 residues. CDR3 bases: TGTGCCAGCAGCATTCCACCGAACACTGAAGCTTTCTTT. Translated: CASSIPPNTEAFF.

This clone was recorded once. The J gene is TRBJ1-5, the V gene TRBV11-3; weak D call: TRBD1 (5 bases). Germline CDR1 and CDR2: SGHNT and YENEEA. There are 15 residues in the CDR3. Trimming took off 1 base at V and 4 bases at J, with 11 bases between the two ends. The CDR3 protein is CASSLGAGLNQPQHF. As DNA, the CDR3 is TGTGCCAGCAGCTTAGGTGCAGGGCTAAATCAGCCCCAGCATTTT.

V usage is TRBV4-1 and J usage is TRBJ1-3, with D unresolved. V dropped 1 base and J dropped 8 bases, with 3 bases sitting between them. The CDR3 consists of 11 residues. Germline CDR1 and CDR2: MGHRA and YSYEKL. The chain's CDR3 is CASSQGYTIYF. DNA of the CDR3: TGCGCCAGCAGCCAAGGATACACCATATATTTT.

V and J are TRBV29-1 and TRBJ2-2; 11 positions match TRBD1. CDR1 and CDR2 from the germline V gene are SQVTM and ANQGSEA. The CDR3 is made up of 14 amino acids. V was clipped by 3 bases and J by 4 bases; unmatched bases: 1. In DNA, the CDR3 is TGCAGCGTTGAGGGGACAGGGGGCACCGGGGAGCTGTTTTTT. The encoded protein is CSVEGTGGTGELFF.

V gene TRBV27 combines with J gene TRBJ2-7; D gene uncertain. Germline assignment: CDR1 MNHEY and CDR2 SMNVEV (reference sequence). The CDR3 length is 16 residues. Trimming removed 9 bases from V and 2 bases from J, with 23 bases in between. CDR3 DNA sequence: TGTGCCAGGCGAACCCCGGGCCGGCGACTTCCCTACGAGCAGTACTTC. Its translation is CARRTPGRRLPYEQYF.

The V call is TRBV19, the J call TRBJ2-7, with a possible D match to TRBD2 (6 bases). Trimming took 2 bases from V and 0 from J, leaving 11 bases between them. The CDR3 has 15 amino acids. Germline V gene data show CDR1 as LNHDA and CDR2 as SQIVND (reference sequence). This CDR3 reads CASSIQLANSYEQYF. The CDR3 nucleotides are TGTGCCAGTAGTATACAACTAGCAAACTCCTACGAGCAGTACTTC.

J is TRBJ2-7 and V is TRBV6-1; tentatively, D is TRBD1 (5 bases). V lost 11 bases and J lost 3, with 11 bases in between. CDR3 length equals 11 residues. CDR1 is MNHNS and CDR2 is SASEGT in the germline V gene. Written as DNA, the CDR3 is TGTGCCGGACAAGACGGCTACGAGCAGTACTTC. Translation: CAGQDGYEQYF.

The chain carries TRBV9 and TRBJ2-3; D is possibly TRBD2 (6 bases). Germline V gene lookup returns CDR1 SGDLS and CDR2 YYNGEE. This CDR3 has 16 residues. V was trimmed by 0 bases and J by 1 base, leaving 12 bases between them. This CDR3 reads CASSVGGQRGTDTQYF. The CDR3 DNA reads TGTGCCAGCAGCGTAGGGGGCCAGCGGGGCACAGATACGCAGTATTTT.

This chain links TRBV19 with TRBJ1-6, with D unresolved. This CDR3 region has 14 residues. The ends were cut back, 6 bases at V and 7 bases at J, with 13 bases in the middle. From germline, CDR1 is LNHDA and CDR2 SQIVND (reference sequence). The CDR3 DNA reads TGTGCCAGTAGGGACGACCGTCTCAATTCACCCCTCCACTTT. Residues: CASRDDRLNSPLHF.

CDR3 DNA sequence: TGTGCCAGCAGTGAGGCCGGGACAGGGATCCACGAGCAGTACTTC. Encoded protein: CASSEAGTGIHEQYF. This chain links TRBV6-1 with TRBJ2-7; 9 nucleotides match TRBD1. Trimming removed 3 bases from V and 5 bases from J; junction bases left unmatched: 8. Germline CDR1 is MNHNS and CDR2 is SASEGT. The CDR3 length is 15 residues.

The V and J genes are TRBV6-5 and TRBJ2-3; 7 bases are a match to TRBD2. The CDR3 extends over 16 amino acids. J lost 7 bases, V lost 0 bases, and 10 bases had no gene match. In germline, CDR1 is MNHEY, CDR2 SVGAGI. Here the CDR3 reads CASSYSTSLDMNTQYF. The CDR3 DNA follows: TGTGCCAGCAGTTACTCGACTAGCTTGGATATGAATACGCAGTATTTT.

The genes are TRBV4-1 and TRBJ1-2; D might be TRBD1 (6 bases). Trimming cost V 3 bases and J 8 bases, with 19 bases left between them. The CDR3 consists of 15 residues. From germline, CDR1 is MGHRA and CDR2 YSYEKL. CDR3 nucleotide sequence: TGCGCCAGCAGCCAGGGGGGGCCCAAATATGGAGGCTACACCTTC. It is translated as CASSQGGPKYGGYTF.

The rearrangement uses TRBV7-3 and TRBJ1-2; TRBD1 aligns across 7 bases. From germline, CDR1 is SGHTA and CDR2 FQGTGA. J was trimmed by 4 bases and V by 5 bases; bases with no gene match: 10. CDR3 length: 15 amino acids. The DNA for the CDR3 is TGTGCCAGCAGCCCGACGGGACAGTCCCCCTATGGCTACACCTTC. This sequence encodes CASSPTGQSPYGYTF.

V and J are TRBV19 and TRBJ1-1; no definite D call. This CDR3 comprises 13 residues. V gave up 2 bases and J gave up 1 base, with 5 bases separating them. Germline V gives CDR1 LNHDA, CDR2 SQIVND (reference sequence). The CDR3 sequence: CASSIRGNTEAFF. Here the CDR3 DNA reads TGTGCCAGTAGTATAAGAGGGAACACTGAAGCTTTCTTT.

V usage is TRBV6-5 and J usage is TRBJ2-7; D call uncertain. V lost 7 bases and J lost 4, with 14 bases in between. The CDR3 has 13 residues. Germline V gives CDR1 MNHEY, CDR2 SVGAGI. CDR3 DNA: TGTGCCAGCATGAACACCAATACTTACGAGCAGTACTTC. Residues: CASMNTNTYEQYF.

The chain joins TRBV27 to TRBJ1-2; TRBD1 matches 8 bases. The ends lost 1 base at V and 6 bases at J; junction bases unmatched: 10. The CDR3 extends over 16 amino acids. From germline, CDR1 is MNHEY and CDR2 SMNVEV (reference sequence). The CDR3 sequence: CASSLLGTGRWDGYTF. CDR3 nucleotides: TGTGCCAGCAGTTTATTAGGGACAGGCAGATGGGATGGCTACACCTTC.

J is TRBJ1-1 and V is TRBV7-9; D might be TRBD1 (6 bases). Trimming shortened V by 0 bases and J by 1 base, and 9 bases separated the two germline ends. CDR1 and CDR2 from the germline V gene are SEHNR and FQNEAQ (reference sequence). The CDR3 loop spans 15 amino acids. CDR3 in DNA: TGTGCCAGCAGCTTAGCGGGGGGCGAGAACACTGAAGCTTTCTTT. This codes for CASSLAGGENTEAFF.

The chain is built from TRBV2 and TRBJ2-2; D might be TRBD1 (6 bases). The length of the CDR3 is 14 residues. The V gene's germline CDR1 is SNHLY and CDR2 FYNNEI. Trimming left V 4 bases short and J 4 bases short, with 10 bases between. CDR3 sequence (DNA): TGTGCCAGCAGTGCTACAGGGATCACCGGGGAGCTGTTTTTT. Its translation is CASSATGITGELFF.